This entry describes one T cell receptor (beta chain). Its target is not known. Data came from immunoSEQ multiplex PCR; TCRdb stores just in-frame clones and leaves some out. Seen here are 350,000 to 550,000 clones, roughly 87% observed once, and the top ten hold about 2.4%. This sample stems from a study of Ad26.COV2.S vaccination and SARS-CoV-2 variants. Study-level information: Ad26.COV2.S was injected intramuscularly once or twice, 56 days apart. Study-wide results and limits: Analytic work on TCR breadth and depth might have understated the full extent of total T cell responses.

Treatment defined: about 20 received Ad26.COV2.S at low or high dose, single or two shots; about 5 received placebo; per-sample allocation not given. Repertoires come from day 63 after the first vaccine or placebo injection. This CDR3 has 16 residues. Germline V gene sequence: CDR1 SGHTA, CDR2 FQGNSA. V shed 7 bases, J shed 1 base, and the junction held 11 bases outside the gene matches. This sequence originates from a person between 18 and 65 years old who received the Ad26.COV2.S COVID-19 vaccine or a placebo. The rearrangement uses TRBV7-2 and TRBJ1-1, with 8 bases fitting TRBD1. Material: peripheral blood, obtained in a trial of Ad26.COV2.S vaccine versus placebo. This CDR3 is CASTPESTGENTEAFF. The CDR3 nucleotides read TGTGCCAGCACCCCTGAATCGACAGGGGAGAACACTGAAGCTTTCTTT.